This entry lists 23 T cell receptor beta chains sequenced from one sample in a study of OX40 agonist ivuxolimab in advanced cancers. Receptor libraries were prepared by the immunoSEQ multiplex PCR assay. In TCRdb, the immuneACCESS table is reduced to in-frame sequences with V and J assigned. These tables do not hold every clone; where another copy was compared, an unresolved V gene accounts for under half, and the others remain unexplained. This sample comprises 80,000 to 100,000 clones, 80% to 90% of them detected only once. The biggest ten clones account for around 0.8% of the sample. The source material was CD4+ or CD8+ T cells sorted from blood, sampled in a trial of the OX40 agonist ivuxolimab. These receptors were obtained from an adult with an advanced solid tumor such as melanoma, head and neck, liver or kidney cancer.

J is TRBJ2-2 and V is TRBV6-6, with D perhaps matching TRBD1 (5 bases). This CDR3 has 16 residues. Per germline, CDR1 MNHNY and CDR2 SVGAGI (reference sequence). Trimming removed 6 bases at V and 4 bases at J, with 18 bases between. CDR3: CASSLQSGHFTGELFF. The CDR3 nucleotides read TGTGCCAGCAGCCTCCAATCTGGACATTTCACCGGGGAGCTGTTTTTT.

The J gene is TRBJ1-5, the V gene TRBV6-5; D unresolved. CDR1 and CDR2 (germline): MNHEY, SVGAGI. CDR3 size: 11 residues. With 5 bases removed from V and 7 bases from J, the gap between germline ends came to 6 bases. CDR3 sequence (DNA): TGTGCCAGCAGTGAACCCCAGCCCCAGCATTTT. Its translation: CASSEPQPQHF.

J is TRBJ2-2 and V is TRBV18; perhaps TRBD1 as D (5 bases). The germline V gene encodes CDR1 KGHSH and CDR2 LQKENI. V lost 0 bases, J lost 3 bases, and 11 bases lay in between. CDR3 size: 16 residues. The CDR3 here is CASSPPQGLDTGELFF. Here the CDR3 DNA reads TGTGCCAGCTCACCACCCCAGGGCCTCGACACCGGGGAGCTGTTTTTT. Full variable domain (remainder filled in from reference TRBV18 and TRBJ2-2): NAGVMQNPRHLVRRRGQEARLRCSPMKGHSHVYWYRQLPEEGLKFMVYLQKENIIDESGMPKERFSAEFPKEGPSILRIQQVVRGDSAAYFCASSPPQGLDTGELFFGEGSRLTVL.

The V and J genes are TRBV19 and TRBJ1-5; D might be TRBD1 (6 bases). The CDR3 has 16 residues. The germline V and J ends were trimmed by 4 bases and 4 bases, with 17 bases remaining between them. In germline, CDR1 is LNHDA, CDR2 SQIVND (reference sequence). The CDR3 loop is CASSSQDTRGNQPQHF. The CDR3 DNA follows: TGTGCCAGTAGTAGCCAGGACACAAGGGGGAATCAGCCCCAGCATTTT.

The V and J genes are TRBV5-4 and TRBJ2-1; D uncertain. The germline V gene has CDR1 SGHNT and CDR2 YYREEE (reference sequence). Trimming removed 0 bases from V and 0 bases from J, with 7 bases in between. The CDR3 extends over 15 amino acids. The CDR3 DNA reads as TGTGCCAGCAGCTTGGCGGCTAGCTCCTACAATGAGCAGTTCTTC. Its translation: CASSLAASSYNEQFF. Together with reference TRBV5-4 and TRBJ2-1, the CDR3 gives the full variable domain: ETGVTQSPTHLIKTRGQQVTLRCSSQSGHNTVSWYQQALGQGPQFIFQYYREEENGRGNFPPRFSGLQFPNYSSELNVNALELDDSALYLCASSLAASSYNEQFFGPGTRLTVL.

V is TRBV29-1 and J is TRBJ1-1, with unresolved D. V lost 4 bases to trimming and J lost 4 bases, with 13 bases between them. This CDR3 has 13 amino acids. Germline-derived CDR1 and CDR2 are SQVTM and ANQGSEA. The CDR3 region is CSVAYSRATEAFF. DNA of the CDR3: TGCAGCGTTGCATACTCTAGGGCCACTGAAGCTTTCTTT.

This sequence joins TRBV6-6 and TRBJ1-1, with TRBD1 matching 7 bases. The CDR3 covers 15 residues. The germline gives CDR1 MNHNY, CDR2 SVGAGI (reference sequence). V shed 6 bases, J shed 2 bases, and the junction held 9 bases outside the gene matches. CDR3 coding DNA: TGTGCCAGCAGAGGAGGGGGCAGTTCAAACACTGAAGCTTTCTTT. It yields the protein CASRGGGSSNTEAFF.

The gene calls are TRBV5-1 and TRBJ1-1; 8 nucleotides line up with TRBD1. The trim removed 6 bases at V and 2 bases at J, leaving 3 bases unmatched. Looked up from germline, CDR1 is SGHRS and CDR2 is YFSETQ. The CDR3 is 13 residues long. CDR3: CASKQGDNTEAFF. The CDR3 DNA reads as TGCGCCAGCAAACAGGGGGACAACACTGAAGCTTTCTTT.

The gene calls are TRBV28 and TRBJ1-1, with D possibly matching TRBD1 (5 bases). CDR1 is MDHEN and CDR2 is SYDVKM in the germline V gene. V lost 2 bases to trimming and J lost 3 bases, with 16 bases between them. This CDR3 has 16 residues. This CDR3 is CASSLGGTLFDTEAFF. As DNA, the CDR3 is TGTGCCAGCAGTTTAGGCGGGACCCTATTTGACACTGAAGCTTTCTTT.

V is TRBV19 and J is TRBJ2-3; tentatively, D is TRBD2 (5 bases). CDR3 length equals 15 residues. The V and J ends lost 5 bases and 3 bases respectively, with 15 bases between them. Germline assignment: CDR1 LNHDA and CDR2 SQIVND (reference sequence). Here the CDR3 DNA reads TGTGCCAGTAGTTGGAGGCAAGGGTCTACAGATACGCAGTATTTT. Its translation is CASSWRQGSTDTQYF. The entire variable domain, with the rest obtained from reference TRBV19 and TRBJ2-3, is as follows: DGGITQSPKYLFRKEGQNVTLSCEQNLNHDAMYWYRQDPGQGLRLIYYSQIVNDFQKGDIAEGYSVSREKKESFPLTVTSAQKNPTAFYLCASSWRQGSTDTQYFGPGTRLTVL.

The V call is TRBV21-1, the J call TRBJ2-1. TRBV21-1 is annotated as a pseudogene. CDR3 length equals 14 residues. DNA for the CDR3: TGTGCCAGCAGCCAAAGAAGGTCCTACAATGAGCAGTTCTTC. This encodes CASSQRRSYNEQFF.

V usage is TRBV14 and J usage is TRBJ1-5; 9 bases fit TRBD1. The germline V gene has CDR1 SGHDN and CDR2 FVKESK. The CDR3 spans 18 residues. V shed 0 bases and J 7 bases; nucleotides not matched to a gene: 13. The CDR3 spells CASSQERGEGQGNQPQHF. The CDR3 nucleotides are TGTGCCAGCAGCCAAGAGAGGGGTGAGGGACAGGGAAACCAGCCCCAGCATTTT.

The genes are TRBV18 and TRBJ1-4; D possibly corresponds to TRBD1 (6 bases). Germline values: CDR1 KGHSH, CDR2 LQKENI. Trimming stripped 2 bases from V and 7 bases from J, with 11 bases between. This CDR3 contains 14 residues. This chain's CDR3 is CASSPGGEGEKLFF. Here the CDR3 DNA reads TGTGCCAGCTCACCAGGGGGCGAGGGTGAAAAACTGTTTTTT.

The chain is built from TRBV18 and TRBJ2-5; no firm D call. This CDR3 is 11 amino acids long. Germline V gene sequence: CDR1 KGHSH, CDR2 LQKENI. The V and J ends lost 6 bases and 3 bases respectively, with 5 bases between them. This CDR3 is CASSVEETQYF. In DNA, the CDR3 is TGTGCCAGCTCGGTTGAAGAGACCCAGTACTTC.

This rearrangement joins TRBV2 to TRBJ2-2; 8 bases map to TRBD2. The germline gives CDR1 SNHLY, CDR2 FYNNEI. V lost 4 bases, J lost 6 bases, and 1 base stayed unmatched. The CDR3 sequence is 13 residues long. The CDR3 region is CASSAGLAGELFF. In DNA, the CDR3 is TGTGCCAGCAGTGCGGGACTAGCCGGGGAGCTGTTTTTT.

The CDR3 is CASSPPRASSIGELFF. The CDR3 coding sequence is TGTGCCAGCAGCCCACCCCGGGCTAGCAGCATCGGGGAGCTGTTTTTT. The chain is built from TRBV11-1 and TRBJ2-2, with TRBD2 as a possible D gene (5 bases). This CDR3 spans 16 amino acids. Germline CDR1 reads SGHAT; CDR2 reads FQDESV (reference sequence). The germline V and J ends were trimmed by 5 bases and 7 bases, with 20 bases remaining between them.

This clone was picked up a small number of times. This chain connects TRBV28 to TRBJ1-2, with D uncertain. The CDR3 totals 12 residues. The germline V and J ends were trimmed by 3 bases and 6 bases, with 8 bases remaining between them. Germline values: CDR1 MDHEN, CDR2 SYDVKM. The CDR3 nucleotides read TGTGCCAGCAGTTTTGAGGGAGATGGCTACACCTTC. This encodes CASSFEGDGYTF.

This chain uses TRBV10-3 with TRBJ1-6; D unclear. Germline V gene sequence: CDR1 ENHRY, CDR2 SYGVKD. V was pared by 6 bases and J by 0 bases, with 3 bases between. The CDR3 is made up of 13 amino acids. The CDR3 region is CAIRRSYNSPLHF. The CDR3 DNA reads TGTGCCATCAGGCGCTCCTATAATTCACCCCTCCACTTT.

J is TRBJ2-7 and V is TRBV11-2; 9 nucleotides line up with TRBD1. CDR1 SGHAT and CDR2 FQNNGV come from the germline V gene. The CDR3 is made up of 13 amino acids. The trim removed 5 bases at V and 6 bases at J, leaving 5 bases unmatched. CDR3: CASSAGTGPEQYF. The CDR3 DNA follows: TGTGCCAGCAGCGCCGGGACAGGGCCCGAGCAGTACTTC.

CDR3 nucleotides: TGCAGCGTCGTATCCGGGACAGATTACGAGCAGTACTTC. It is translated as CSVVSGTDYEQYF. The genes are TRBV29-1 and TRBJ2-7; TRBD1 matches at 7 bases. Trimming removed 6 bases from V and 4 bases from J; junction bases left unmatched: 9. Germline V gives CDR1 SQVTM, CDR2 ANQGSEA. The CDR3 is 13 residues long.

The chain uses TRBV5-4 and TRBJ2-1; 10 bases are shared with TRBD2. Looked up from germline, CDR1 is SGHNT and CDR2 is YYREEE (reference sequence). The trim removed 4 bases at V and 6 bases at J, leaving 13 bases unmatched. The CDR3 has 17 amino acids. For the CDR3, the DNA is TGTGCCAGCAGCCGGAAAGCGGGAGGGAACGTGGTCAATGAGCAGTTCTTC. This codes for CASSRKAGGNVVNEQFF.

The chain recombines TRBV28 with TRBJ1-1, with D uncertain. Germline assignment: CDR1 MDHEN and CDR2 SYDVKM. CDR3 length equals 13 residues. V dropped 8 bases and J dropped 1 base, with 11 bases sitting between them. The DNA for the CDR3 is TGTGCCAGCCTCAGTCCAGAGAACACTGAAGCTTTCTTT. Its translation: CASLSPENTEAFF. Full variable domain (outside the CDR3, taken from reference TRBV28 and TRBJ1-1): DVKVTQSSRYLVKRTGEKVFLECVQDMDHENMFWYRQDPGLGLRLIYFSYDVKMKEKGDIPEGYSVSREKKERFSLILESASTNQTSMYLCASLSPENTEAFFGQGTRLTVV.

V is TRBV5-1 and J is TRBJ2-5, with D perhaps given as TRBD1 or TRBD2 (5 bases each). V was clipped by 4 bases and J by 6 bases, with 19 bases between them. The CDR3 contains 15 residues. The germline CDR1 and CDR2 sequences are SGHRS and YFSETQ. The CDR3 DNA follows: TGCGCCAGCAGCACTGATACCCAGTCGGGGCAGACCCAGTACTTC. Protein sequence: CASSTDTQSGQTQYF.